What follows are 26 T cell receptor beta chains derived from one specimen sequenced in a study of T cell repertoires in cytomegalovirus infection. These receptors' antigens are unknown. TCRdb independently ran MiXCR on the reads; one entry per CDR3 protein. The sample has tens of thousands of distinct CDR3 sequences, roughly 44% seen once. The sample consisted of CD8+ T cells from cultured PBMCs, taken from culture after CMV antigen stimulation. Receptors originate from a human donor in good health (CMV status not recorded). Some clones in this sample may be carry-over from other donors' samples.

V usage is TRBV4-1 and J usage is TRBJ2-1; D is uncertain. Between the trimmed V and J ends, which lost 5 bases and 1 base, there was a span of 12 bases. Germline V gene lookup returns CDR1 MGHRA and CDR2 YSYEKL. This CDR3 has 15 amino acids. The CDR3 nucleotides read TGCGCCAGCAGCGAAGTTATACGATCCTACAATGAGCAGTTCTTC. It is translated as CASSEVIRSYNEQFF.

This chain links TRBV7-2 with TRBJ2-2; possible D gene TRBD1, 5 bases. The V end lost 6 bases, the J end lost 2 bases, and 10 bases lay between the germline ends. The germline CDR1 and CDR2 sequences are SGHTA and FQGNSA. There are 14 residues in the CDR3. The CDR3, as DNA: TGTGCCAGCAGGCCCGGACAAAACACCGGGGAGCTGTTTTTT. It yields the protein CASRPGQNTGELFF. The variable domain in full, with the rest retrieved from reference TRBV7-2 and TRBJ2-2, is GAGVSQSPSNKVTEKGKDVELRCDPISGHTALYWYRQSLGQGLEFLIYFQGNSAPDKSGLPSDRFSAERTGGSVSTLTIQRTQQEDSAVYLCASRPGQNTGELFFGEGSRLTVL.

V is TRBV7-2 and J is TRBJ2-7; a weak D match, TRBD1 (6 bases). Looked up from germline, CDR1 is SGHTA and CDR2 is FQGNSA. The V and J ends lost 5 bases and 7 bases respectively, with 21 bases between them. The CDR3 covers 15 residues. This CDR3 is CASSPGTLGRMEQYF. The CDR3 region has the DNA TGTGCCAGCAGCCCCGGGACATTGGGGCGTATGGAGCAGTACTTC.

The chain has TRBV27 and TRBJ1-1; tentative D call: TRBD1 (5 bases). V lost 8 bases and J 3 bases, leaving 19 bases between the germline ends. This CDR3 region has 15 residues. CDR1 and CDR2 from the germline V gene are MNHEY and SMNVEV (reference sequence). The CDR3 region has the DNA TGTGCCAGCCATAGGGGCGGCATGTTGGACACTGAAGCTTTCTTT. Amino acids: CASHRGGMLDTEAFF.

V gene TRBV6-1 combines with J gene TRBJ1-1, with D perhaps matching TRBD1 (5 bases). Trimming removed 4 bases from V and 3 bases from J, with 12 bases in between. This CDR3 spans 14 amino acids. Germline lookup yields CDR1 MNHNS and CDR2 SASEGT. The CDR3 is CASSAEGRDTEAFF. Here the CDR3 DNA reads TGTGCCAGCAGTGCCGAGGGGCGAGACACTGAAGCTTTCTTT.

This rearrangement joins TRBV20-1 to TRBJ2-2, with D perhaps TRBD2 (6 bases). In germline, CDR1 is DFQATT, CDR2 SNEGSKA (reference sequence). The CDR3 is made up of 15 amino acids. The V gene lost 6 bases and the J gene lost 1 base, with 15 bases spanning the gap. CDR3: CSAVAVGGNTGELFF. The CDR3 DNA is TGCAGTGCCGTAGCGGTAGGCGGGAACACCGGGGAGCTGTTTTTT.

There are a few counts of this clonotype. The chain combines TRBV6-1 with TRBJ2-5, with D uncertain. The V and J ends lost 1 base and 3 bases respectively, with 9 bases between them. The CDR3 sequence is 14 residues long. The germline V gene has CDR1 MNHNS and CDR2 SASEGT. The CDR3 DNA reads TGTGCCAGCAGTGAAGAAGTCAGCGAAGAGACCCAGTACTTC. Amino acid sequence: CASSEEVSEETQYF.

Only a few counts were recorded for this clonotype. V usage is TRBV7-2 and J usage is TRBJ1-6; 7 nucleotides align to TRBD1. This CDR3 is built from 17 residues. Germline loops: CDR1 SGHTA, CDR2 FQGNSA. Trimming removed 4 bases from V and 7 bases from J; junction bases left unmatched: 13. CDR3 protein: CASSSGQGGAPNSPLHF. The CDR3 nucleotides are TGTGCCAGCAGCTCAGGTCAGGGGGGGGCCCCAAATTCACCCCTCCACTTT. The whole variable domain, remainder taken from reference TRBV7-2 and TRBJ1-6, is GAGVSQSPSNKVTEKGKDVELRCDPISGHTALYWYRQSLGQGLEFLIYFQGNSAPDKSGLPSDRFSAERTGGSVSTLTIQRTQQEDSAVYLCASSSGQGGAPNSPLHFGNGTRLTVT.

The rearrangement joins TRBV9 to TRBJ2-7; 11 positions match TRBD2. V lost 4 bases to trimming and J lost 5 bases; unmatched junction nucleotides: 5. Germline lookup yields CDR1 SGDLS and CDR2 YYNGEE. The length of the CDR3 is 14 residues. This CDR3 reads CASSYGSGGDEQYF. The CDR3, as DNA: TGTGCCAGCAGCTACGGTAGCGGGGGGGACGAGCAGTACTTC.

The chain couples TRBV14 to TRBJ2-5; tentatively, D is TRBD2 (6 bases). The CDR3 consists of 12 residues. Trimming stripped 8 bases from V and 5 bases from J, with 12 bases between. Germline V gene lookup returns CDR1 SGHDN and CDR2 FVKESK. Here the CDR3 reads CASGPAGETQYF. CDR3 DNA sequence: TGTGCCAGCGGCCCAGCGGGTGAGACCCAGTACTTC.

V and J are TRBV7-9 and TRBJ2-5; D ambiguous. V was trimmed by 0 bases and J by 4 bases, leaving 6 bases between them. CDR1 SEHNR and CDR2 FQNEAQ come from the germline V gene (reference sequence). The CDR3 is 13 residues long. This CDR3 is CASSLAVAETQYF. The CDR3 DNA sequence: TGTGCCAGCAGCTTAGCAGTGGCAGAGACCCAGTACTTC. The variable domain in full, completed from reference TRBV7-9 and TRBJ2-5, reads DTGVSQNPRHKITKRGQNVTFRCDPISEHNRLYWYRQTLGQGPEFLTYFQNEAQLEKSRLLSDRFSAERPKGSFSTLEIQRTEQGDSAMYLCASSLAVAETQYFGPGTRLLVL.

The chain carries TRBV10-3 and TRBJ2-5; 7 nucleotides line up with TRBD1. J gave up 0 bases and V 0 bases, and 7 bases lay outside the gene matches. This CDR3 comprises 17 residues. The germline V gene has CDR1 ENHRY and CDR2 SYGVKD. CDR3: CAISESSSRGYQETQYF. The CDR3 DNA follows: TGTGCCATCAGTGAGTCGAGTAGCAGGGGGTACCAAGAGACCCAGTACTTC.

This clonotype was counted a few times. The chain employs TRBV27 and TRBJ1-5; TRBD1 matches 7 bases. The V gene end was trimmed by 0 bases and the J gene end by 7 bases; junction bases not matched to a gene: 9. Germline V lookup: CDR1 MNHEY, CDR2 SMNVEV (reference sequence). The CDR3 sequence is 16 residues long. DNA for the CDR3: TGTGCCAGCAGTTTATCGGGACAGAGGTTCAGCCAGCCCCAGCATTTT. Translating gives CASSLSGQRFSQPQHF.

The chain recombines TRBV27 with TRBJ1-1; unclear D gene. Germline V gene data show CDR1 as MNHEY and CDR2 as SMNVEV (reference sequence). The CDR3 is 12 amino acids. V lost 6 bases to trimming and J lost 6 bases, with 11 bases between them. This CDR3 reads CASRSHLAEAFF. The DNA of the CDR3 is TGTGCCAGCAGATCGCATTTAGCTGAAGCTTTCTTT.

The V gene is TRBV7-6, the J gene TRBJ1-1, with D tentatively TRBD1 (5 bases). This CDR3 has 13 residues. Germline loops: CDR1 SGHVS, CDR2 FNYEAQ. Between the trimmed V and J ends, which lost 5 bases and 3 bases, there was a span of 10 bases. CDR3 region: CASSRPGDTEAFF. Here the CDR3 DNA reads TGTGCCAGCAGCCGTCCGGGGGACACTGAAGCTTTCTTT. Together with reference TRBV7-6 and TRBJ1-1, the CDR3 gives the full variable domain: GAGVSQSPRYKVTKRGQDVALRCDPISGHVSLYWYRQALGQGPEFLTYFNYEAQQDKSGLPNDRFSAERPEGSISTLTIQRTEQRDSAMYRCASSRPGDTEAFFGQGTRLTVV.

The V gene is TRBV12-3 or TRBV12-4, the J gene TRBJ2-2, with D perhaps TRBD2 (6 bases). This CDR3 comprises 17 residues. V was clipped by 5 bases and J by 2 bases, with 18 bases between them. In DNA, the CDR3 is TGTGCCAGCAGTCCACCCCCGGGGGAGGTTAACACCGGGGAGCTGTTTTTT. It translates to CASSPPPGEVNTGELFF.

This clonotype was seen a few times. The genes are TRBV7-2 and TRBJ2-7; D is possibly TRBD1 (5 bases). Per the germline V gene, CDR1 is SGHTA and CDR2 is FQGNSA. The CDR3 spans 14 residues. Trimming removed 1 base from V and 2 bases from J, with 9 bases in between. CDR3 sequence (DNA): TGTGCCAGCAGCTTAGAGACAGTCCCCTACGAGCAGTACTTC. This gives the protein CASSLETVPYEQYF.

In regard to this clonotype: One junction end does not reproduce the germline sequence, and a read error may be involved. The chain joins TRBV6-2 or TRBV6-3 to TRBJ2-3, with D possibly TRBD2 on 5 matching bases. The CDR3 contains 16 residues. Germline V lookup: CDR1 MNHEY, CDR2 SVGEGT. CDR3 sequence: CSSSYSPALGGDTQYF. Here the CDR3 DNA reads TGTTCCAGCAGTTACTCCCCAGCGTTAGGCGGGGATACGCAGTATTTT.

The J gene is TRBJ2-5, the V gene TRBV28; D may be TRBD1 or TRBD2 (6 bases each). V gave up 7 bases and J gave up 4 bases, with 16 bases separating them. The CDR3 length is 14 residues. The germline CDR1 and CDR2 sequences are MDHEN and SYDVKM. CDR3 sequence: CASIEEGEGETQYF. Written as DNA, the CDR3 is TGTGCCAGCATTGAGGAGGGGGAAGGAGAGACCCAGTACTTC.

This clonotype was picked up a small number of times. This rearrangement joins TRBV19 to TRBJ2-1, with 12 positions matching TRBD2. Germline V gene sequence: CDR1 LNHDA, CDR2 SQIVND (reference sequence). CDR3 size: 18 residues. V lost 3 bases and J lost 3; bases outside the gene matches: 9. CDR3 residues: CASSMGTSGLPLYNEQFF. For the CDR3, the DNA is TGTGCCAGTAGTATGGGGACTAGCGGGCTCCCCCTCTACAATGAGCAGTTCTTC.

The rearrangement links TRBV9 to TRBJ1-2; TRBD1 matches 7 bases. The CDR3 is 15 residues long. Trimming took 4 bases from V and 2 from J; bases not matched to a gene: 8. The germline V gene has CDR1 SGDLS and CDR2 YYNGEE. Here the CDR3 DNA reads TGTGCCAGCAGCCATAGACAGGGCTCCAACTATGGCTACACCTTC. This codes for CASSHRQGSNYGYTF.

In its sample, this clonotype was seen a few times. The rearrangement uses TRBV7-3 and TRBJ2-2; D uncertain. In germline, CDR1 is SGHTA, CDR2 FQGTGA. The CDR3 extends over 14 amino acids. V lost 3 bases and J lost 1, with 6 bases in between. This CDR3 reads CASSLLMNTGELFF. The CDR3 DNA sequence: TGTGCCAGCAGCTTGCTCATGAACACCGGGGAGCTGTTTTTT.

The J gene is TRBJ2-1, the V gene TRBV7-2, with TRBD2 as a possible D gene (6 bases). There are 14 residues in the CDR3. V dropped 8 bases and J dropped 5 bases, with 16 bases sitting between them. In germline, CDR1 is SGHTA, CDR2 FQGNSA. The CDR3 region has the DNA TGTGCCAGCTCGGCAGGACTATATAACAATGAGCAGTTCTTC. Protein: CASSAGLYNNEQFF.

This clonotype showed up just a few times. The V call is TRBV7-2, the J call TRBJ2-7; D is perhaps TRBD2 (6 bases). This CDR3 contains 15 residues. Germline assignment: CDR1 SGHTA and CDR2 FQGNSA. The V end was cut by 1 base, the J end by 4 bases, with 14 bases between. DNA for the CDR3: TGTGCCAGCAGCTTAGAAATAGCGGCAATGTACGAGCAGTACTTC. Translated: CASSLEIAAMYEQYF.

The V call is TRBV7-9, the J call TRBJ2-1; 8 nucleotides match TRBD1. Germline trimming cut 5 bases from V and 14 bases from J; bases unmatched to any gene: 17. The V gene's germline CDR1 is SEHNR and CDR2 FQNEAQ (reference sequence). The CDR3 loop spans 15 amino acids. CDR3 loop: CASSPRTGRLNDKFF. CDR3 nucleotides: TGTGCCAGCAGCCCCCGGACAGGGCGACTCAATGATAAGTTCTTC.

This rearrangement joins TRBV9 to TRBJ2-1; 8 positions match TRBD1. CDR3 length: 14 residues. The V and J ends lost 3 bases and 8 bases, in that order; junction bases with no gene match: 7. Germline lookup yields CDR1 SGDLS and CDR2 YYNGEE. CDR3 DNA sequence: TGTGCCAGCAGCGAGAAGGACAGGGCAGATGAGCAGTTCTTC. Translation gives CASSEKDRADEQFF.